These 13 T cell receptor beta chains originate from one sample sequenced in a study of T cell responses to AZD1222 COVID-19 vaccine (dated by TCRdb to the early 2020s). The time point label corresponds to: baseline before first vaccination. The library relied on the immunoSEQ multiplex PCR assay. TCRdb's version of the immuneACCESS table is confined to in-frame rearrangements and falls short of the full clone set. An unresolved V gene accounts for under half of the shortfall where checked; the remainder is of unknown origin. The sample table lists 120,000 or so clones, 92% of them with a count of one. The ten largest account for 13% to 15% of the sample. Sample: peripheral blood, taken on day 0 of AZD1222 vaccination. The source of these receptors is an adult in good health.

The rearrangement joins TRBV6-2 or TRBV6-3 to TRBJ1-6; a possible D gene is TRBD1 (5 bases). The germline gives CDR1 MNHEY, CDR2 SVGEGT. This CDR3 is 13 amino acids long. Trimming left V 2 bases short and J 10 bases short, with 9 bases between. As DNA, the CDR3 is TGTGCCAGCAGTTACCCGGGGCACTCACCCCTCCACTTT. It codes for CASSYPGHSPLHF.

The chain recombines TRBV28 with TRBJ1-1; perhaps TRBD1 as D (6 bases). From germline, CDR1 is MDHEN and CDR2 SYDVKM. The CDR3 has 14 residues. Trimming took off 6 bases at V and 3 bases at J, with 14 bases between the two ends. This chain's CDR3 is CASSPVEGDTEAFF. The CDR3 DNA follows: TGTGCCAGCAGCCCGGTCGAGGGGGACACTGAAGCTTTCTTT.

The V and J genes are TRBV11-2 and TRBJ2-7; D gene uncertain. Trimming cost V 2 bases and J 1 base, with 6 bases left between them. The CDR3 length is 13 residues. Germline-derived CDR1 and CDR2 are SGHAT and FQNNGV. CDR3 sequence (DNA): TGTGCCAGCAGCTTAACTGCTTCCTACGAGCAGTACTTC. This gives the protein CASSLTASYEQYF.

J is TRBJ1-1 and V is TRBV12-3 or TRBV12-4; D is possibly TRBD1 (5 bases). V lost 3 bases to trimming and J lost 4 bases, with 9 bases between them. CDR3 length equals 13 residues. The CDR3 DNA is TGTGCCAGCAGTTTGGGGGGTCGCACTGAAGCTTTCTTT. Translated, it gives CASSLGGRTEAFF.

V is TRBV5-1 and J is TRBJ2-3; 9 bases map to TRBD2. This CDR3 spans 17 amino acids. The germline gives CDR1 SGHRS, CDR2 YFSETQ. V lost 0 bases, J lost 5 bases, and 10 bases stayed unmatched. Written as DNA, the CDR3 is TGCGCCAGCAGCTTGGCCCCCTCAGCGGGAGGCAGAGATACGCAGTATTTT. This translates into CASSLAPSAGGRDTQYF.

This rearrangement joins TRBV6-6 to TRBJ2-7, with TRBD2 identical over 9 bases. The V gene end was trimmed by 4 bases and the J gene end by 1 base; junction bases not matched to a gene: 2. CDR3 length equals 14 residues. CDR1 MNHNY and CDR2 SVGAGI come from the germline V gene (reference sequence). The CDR3 nucleotides are TGTGCCAGCAGTTTAGCGGGAGCTTCCTACGAGCAGTACTTC. Translation gives CASSLAGASYEQYF.

This chain links TRBV28 with TRBJ1-5, with 7 bases identical to TRBD1. Trimming took 3 bases from V and 5 from J; bases not matched to a gene: 7. The CDR3 runs to 15 residues. Germline CDR1 and CDR2: MDHEN and SYDVKM. The CDR3 DNA reads TGTGCCAGCAGTTTGGACCGACAGGGACATCAGCCCCAGCATTTT. It is translated as CASSLDRQGHQPQHF.

This clone appeared once. The chain joins TRBV9 to TRBJ2-1; 10 bases agree with TRBD2. The CDR3 sequence is 17 residues long. J lost 5 bases, V lost 2 bases, and 10 bases had no gene match. Per germline, CDR1 SGDLS and CDR2 YYNGEE. The CDR3 DNA follows: TGTGCCAGCAGCGTTCAAGCGGGAGGGCCTCAAGACAATGAGCAGTTCTTC. Translating it yields CASSVQAGGPQDNEQFF.

V is TRBV7-9 and J is TRBJ1-2, with D unclear. The V gene's germline CDR1 is SEHNR and CDR2 FQNEAQ (reference sequence). V gave up 0 bases and J gave up 8 bases, with 7 bases separating them. This CDR3 spans 12 amino acids. CDR3 region: CASSLAVDGYTF. The CDR3 DNA reads TGTGCCAGCAGCTTAGCGGTGGACGGCTACACCTTC.

The chain links TRBV28 to TRBJ1-5, with 7 bases aligning to TRBD1. The CDR3 contains 17 residues. Germline values: CDR1 MDHEN, CDR2 SYDVKM. V lost 5 bases and J lost 0; bases outside the gene matches: 10. CDR3 sequence reads: CASSPRGQKNSNQPQHF. The CDR3 DNA is TGTGCCAGCAGTCCCAGGGGACAGAAGAATAGCAATCAGCCCCAGCATTTT. The full variable domain, rest sourced from reference TRBV28 and TRBJ1-5, is DVKVTQSSRYLVKRTGEKVFLECVQDMDHENMFWYRQDPGLGLRLIYFSYDVKMKEKGDIPEGYSVSREKKERFSLILESASTNQTSMYLCASSPRGQKNSNQPQHFGDGTRLSIL.

This clone has a single count. This sequence joins TRBV12-5 and TRBJ1-1, with a tentative D call TRBD1 (5 bases). This CDR3 comprises 13 residues. CDR1 LGHNT and CDR2 FRNRAP come from the germline V gene. Deletions cut 3 bases from V and 7 bases from J, with 12 bases between. The CDR3 sequence: CASGFVGEFEAFF. The CDR3, as DNA: TGTGCTAGTGGTTTTGTGGGGGAGTTTGAAGCTTTCTTT.

This sequence joins TRBV20-1 and TRBJ1-1; D is unresolved. The V and J ends lost 6 bases and 3 bases respectively, with 8 bases between them. The CDR3 has 11 residues. CDR1 is DFQATT and CDR2 is SNEGSKA in the germline V gene (reference sequence). CDR3 protein: CSAPGHTEAFF. The CDR3 region has the DNA TGCAGTGCCCCCGGACACACTGAAGCTTTCTTT.

V usage is TRBV7-6 and J usage is TRBJ2-1; 9 bases are a match to TRBD2. V gave up 1 base and J gave up 8 bases; unmatched junction bases: 6. The germline V gene has CDR1 SGHVS and CDR2 FNYEAQ. The CDR3 loop spans 15 amino acids. In DNA, the CDR3 is TGTGCCAGCAGCTTAGGGCTAGCGGGATTCCATGAGCAGTTCTTC. Its protein is CASSLGLAGFHEQFF. The entire variable domain, with the rest obtained from reference TRBV7-6 and TRBJ2-1, is as follows: GAGVSQSPRYKVTKRGQDVALRCDPISGHVSLYWYRQALGQGPEFLTYFNYEAQQDKSGLPNDRFSAERPEGSISTLTIQRTEQRDSAMYRCASSLGLAGFHEQFFGPGTRLTVL.